The subject of this entry is one T cell receptor beta chain. The source of the sample is a study of cytomegalovirus exposure and HLA in healthy donors. A multiplex PCR was run with 60 Vbeta primers and 13 Jbeta primers. Produced via immunoSEQ multiplex PCR; TCRdb's table is partial and in-frame only. This sample has approximately 170,000 clones; around 80% occur once, and the top ten carry under 6%. V was shortened by 9 bases and J by 6 bases, with 15 bases between the two germline ends. This CDR3 has 12 amino acids. CDR1 is ENHRY and CDR2 is SYGVKD in the germline V gene. The chain employs TRBV10-3 and TRBJ2-7; D is possibly TRBD2 (6 bases). The sample consisted of PBMCs. This TCR was recovered from a woman aged 45 to 65 in good health and CMV-seropositive. As DNA, the CDR3 is TGTGCCATGGCGGGGCTGGAGGGCGAGCAGTACTTC. Translating gives CAMAGLEGEQYF.